These 25 T cell receptor beta chains came from one sample sequenced in a study of T-cell memory formation after mild COVID-19. TCRdb called the 5' RACE reads again in MiXCR, with one record for every CDR3 protein. The sample lists about 360,000 distinct CDR3 sequences; about 15% were seen once. What was sequenced was PBMCs or a T cell subset sorted from them (not recorded which). Receptor source: a man younger than 35 who had mild COVID-19 (a few samples of this study predate the infection). Cell type and time point are not known.

This clonotype turned up a few times. This sequence joins TRBV5-5 and TRBJ1-2; D is unclear. This CDR3 spans 16 amino acids. Germline lookup yields CDR1 SGHKS and CDR2 YYEKEE (reference sequence). Trimming took 4 bases from V and 2 from J, leaving 18 bases between them. Here the CDR3 DNA reads TGTGCCAGCAGCACTCGGACGGACCTGGGCAACTATGGCTACACCTTC. This encodes CASSTRTDLGNYGYTF.

This clonotype was seen a few times. This chain uses TRBV7-3 with TRBJ2-3; D gene unclear. The germline V and J ends were trimmed by 3 bases and 6 bases, with 10 bases remaining between them. The CDR3 is 13 amino acids. Per the germline V gene, CDR1 is SGHTA and CDR2 is FQGTGA. The chain's CDR3 is CASSFGWGDTQYF. As DNA, the CDR3 is TGTGCCAGCAGCTTTGGGTGGGGTGATACGCAGTATTTT.

The chain employs TRBV7-2 and TRBJ2-3, with no clear D. The V gene's germline CDR1 is SGHTA and CDR2 FQGNSA. CDR3 length equals 15 residues. Trimming cost V 4 bases and J 0 bases, with 11 bases left between them. The CDR3 nucleotides read TGTGCCAGCAGCTCGAGCCTCATGAGCACAGATACGCAGTATTTT. Translation: CASSSSLMSTDTQYF.

This clonotype was detected only a few times. This chain joins TRBV3-1 and TRBJ2-3; TRBD2 matches at 10 bases. J was trimmed by 1 base and V by 4 bases; bases with no gene match: 11. The germline V gene has CDR1 LGHDT and CDR2 YNNKEL (reference sequence). This CDR3 contains 18 residues. The CDR3 sequence is CASSLGLADSSGTDTQYF. Here the CDR3 DNA reads TGTGCCAGCAGCCTTGGACTAGCGGACTCCTCGGGCACAGATACGCAGTATTTT.

The V gene is TRBV7-9, the J gene TRBJ2-7; 7 bases fit TRBD1. The CDR3 covers 13 residues. With V trimmed by 7 bases and J by 13 bases, 16 bases remained unmatched. Germline V gene lookup returns CDR1 SEHNR and CDR2 FQNEAQ (reference sequence). Here the CDR3 reads CASTSDGTVILYF. CDR3 coding DNA: TGTGCCAGCACCTCCGACGGGACAGTGATCCTATACTTC.

This sequence joins TRBV20-1 and TRBJ2-3; 7 bases align to TRBD2. The germline gives CDR1 DFQATT, CDR2 SNEGSKA (reference sequence). The CDR3 extends over 14 amino acids. J lost 0 bases, V lost 5 bases, and 5 bases had no gene match. The CDR3: CSALGTTSTDTQYF. The CDR3 region has the DNA TGCAGTGCTTTAGGGACTACCAGCACAGATACGCAGTATTTT.

This clonotype was detected only a few times. The chain carries TRBV12-3 or TRBV12-4 and TRBJ1-2, with D maybe TRBD1 (5 bases). This CDR3 spans 13 amino acids. V was trimmed by 4 bases and J by 5 bases, leaving 11 bases between them. CDR3 sequence reads: CASSSVTDYGYTF. CDR3 sequence (DNA): TGTGCCAGCAGTTCCGTGACAGATTATGGCTACACCTTC.

This clonotype was seen more than once but under ten times. V is TRBV3-1 and J is TRBJ2-1; TRBD2 is a possible D gene (6 bases). Germline CDR1 LGHDT, CDR2 YNNKEL (reference sequence). The V gene lost 2 bases and the J gene lost 7 bases, with 12 bases spanning the gap. CDR3 length: 14 amino acids. CDR3 sequence reads: CASSQNRAGNEQFF. Here the CDR3 DNA reads TGTGCCAGCAGCCAAAACCGGGCGGGGAATGAGCAGTTCTTC.

This sequence joins TRBV11-2 and TRBJ1-1, with 10 bases aligning to TRBD1. Trimming took 3 bases from V and 5 from J; bases not matched to a gene: 3. The CDR3 loop spans 14 amino acids. Germline lookup yields CDR1 SGHAT and CDR2 FQNNGV. The CDR3 reads CASSFWGQGTEAFF. In nucleotides, the CDR3 is TGTGCCAGCAGCTTTTGGGGACAGGGGACTGAAGCTTTCTTT.

This clonotype was found a few times. V gene TRBV20-1 combines with J gene TRBJ2-5; D might be TRBD1 (5 bases). Germline V CDR1 and CDR2: DFQATT, SNEGSKA (reference sequence). V lost 1 base and J lost 5, with 11 bases in between. The CDR3 runs 13 residues. This CDR3 is CSARATGVETQYF. The CDR3 nucleotides read TGCAGTGCTAGAGCTACAGGCGTCGAGACCCAGTACTTC.

On this clonotype: A much bigger clone sits one base away, suggesting this may be a read error. This chain links TRBV10-3 with TRBJ1-2; D is unresolved. Per germline, CDR1 ENHRY and CDR2 SYGVKD. Trimming took off 5 bases at V and 2 bases at J, with 3 bases between the two ends. This CDR3 spans 11 amino acids. The CDR3 coding sequence is TGTGCCATCAGTTTAAACTATGGCTACACCTTC. It translates to CAISLNYGYTF.

CDR3 in amino acids: CASTPDSYGYTF. CDR3 sequence (DNA): TGTGCCAGCACCCCCGACAGCTATGGCTACACCTTC. V is TRBV28 and J is TRBJ1-2; weak D call: TRBD1 (5 bases). V was pared by 7 bases and J by 4 bases, with 10 bases between. Germline V gives CDR1 MDHEN, CDR2 SYDVKM. The CDR3 has 12 residues.

This clonotype was seen more than once but under ten times. The chain uses TRBV7-2 and TRBJ2-3, with D possibly matching TRBD1 (6 bases). The CDR3 runs to 14 residues. Trimming took off 5 bases at V and 2 bases at J, with 11 bases between the two ends. Germline CDR1 and CDR2: SGHTA and FQGNSA. CDR3 amino acids: CASSLRQVTDTQYF. The CDR3 DNA reads TGTGCCAGCAGCCTCAGACAGGTCACAGATACGCAGTATTTT.

V gene TRBV3-1 combines with J gene TRBJ2-5, with 9 bases identical to TRBD2. Unmatched junction bases numbered 4, after V lost 1 base and J lost 1 base. Germline values: CDR1 LGHDT, CDR2 YNNKEL (reference sequence). The CDR3 runs 16 residues. Here the CDR3 DNA reads TGTGCCAGCAGCCAAGGGCGGGGGGGTACCCAAGAGACCCAGTACTTC. This codes for CASSQGRGGTQETQYF.

This clonotype was observed a few times. J is TRBJ2-2 and V is TRBV25-1; TRBD2 matches at 7 bases. This CDR3 region has 15 residues. V lost 6 bases, J lost 3 bases, and 7 bases stayed unmatched. Germline V gene data show CDR1 as MGHDK and CDR2 as SYGVNS. CDR3 region: CASSKMGGDTGELFF. DNA of the CDR3: TGTGCCAGCAGCAAGATGGGAGGGGACACCGGGGAGCTGTTTTTT.

In this sample, this clonotype turned up a few times. The chain is built from TRBV12-3 or TRBV12-4 and TRBJ2-5, with D unresolved. CDR3 length: 13 residues. Trimming shortened V by 0 bases and J by 5 bases, and 7 bases separated the two germline ends. The CDR3: CASSLASWETQYF. Here the CDR3 DNA reads TGTGCCAGCAGTTTAGCCTCGTGGGAGACCCAGTACTTC.

Many counts were recorded for this clonotype. This sequence joins TRBV29-1 and TRBJ1-1; a possible D gene is TRBD1 (5 bases). V dropped 6 bases and J dropped 0 bases, with 8 bases sitting between them. This CDR3 comprises 12 residues. CDR1 is SQVTM and CDR2 is ANQGSEA in the germline V gene. CDR3 nucleotide sequence: TGCAGCGTGGGACTGATGAACACTGAAGCTTTCTTT. The encoded protein is CSVGLMNTEAFF.

A few counts support this clonotype. The chain uses TRBV28 and TRBJ2-7; 7 bases agree with TRBD1. The CDR3 covers 15 residues. Germline CDR1 and CDR2: MDHEN and SYDVKM. The ends lost 5 bases at V and 2 bases at J; junction bases unmatched: 9. The CDR3 sequence: CASSPPPGTAYEQYV. In nucleotides, the CDR3 is TGTGCCAGCAGTCCCCCCCCGGGGACAGCCTACGAGCAGTACGTC.

The rearrangement uses TRBV5-1 and TRBJ1-2; 11 bases match TRBD1. CDR3 size: 16 residues. Germline lookup yields CDR1 SGHRS and CDR2 YFSETQ. V was pared by 4 bases and J by 4 bases, with 9 bases of the junction left unmatched. The CDR3 loop reads CASSPYGQGASYGYTF. The CDR3 bases are TGCGCCAGCAGCCCCTACGGACAGGGGGCGAGCTATGGCTACACCTTC.

The gene calls are TRBV7-8 and TRBJ2-7; 8 bases are shared with TRBD2. This CDR3 spans 15 amino acids. Trimming took 5 bases from V and 0 from J; bases not matched to a gene: 6. Germline V gene sequence: CDR1 SGHVS, CDR2 FQNEAQ. The CDR3 bases are TGTGCCAGCAGCGTTACCGGGGGGGGCTCCTACGAGCAGTACGTC. Its protein product is CASSVTGGGSYEQYV.

Ten or more counts support this clonotype. The CDR3 nucleotides are TGTGCCAGCAGCGCATCGCGGTCCAGCGAGCAGTACTTC. Its protein is CASSASRSSEQYF. The V gene is TRBV7-3, the J gene TRBJ2-7; no reliable D call. Germline V gives CDR1 SGHTA, CDR2 FQGTGA. The CDR3 is made up of 13 amino acids. Trimming cost V 5 bases and J 6 bases, with 14 bases left between them.

This clonotype was detected a few times. V usage is TRBV6-2 or TRBV6-3 and J usage is TRBJ1-1; D is uncertain. Germline V gene lookup returns CDR1 MNHEY and CDR2 SVGEGT. CDR3 length equals 11 residues. Trimming shortened V by 8 bases and J by 0 bases, and 4 bases separated the two germline ends. The CDR3 loop is CASEMNTEAFF. The DNA for the CDR3 is TGTGCCAGCGAGATGAACACTGAAGCTTTCTTT.

This clonotype has a count of ten or more. This rearrangement joins TRBV6-6 to TRBJ2-1, with 11 bases lining up with TRBD2. The CDR3 is made up of 17 amino acids. V was pared by 4 bases and J by 7 bases, with 12 bases of the junction left unmatched. The germline gives CDR1 MNHNY, CDR2 SVGAGI (reference sequence). Written as DNA, the CDR3 is TGTGCCAGCAGTTCCCCTCCGACTAGCGGGGCCCTTAATGAGCAGTTCTTC. This codes for CASSSPPTSGALNEQFF.

The V call is TRBV5-1, the J call TRBJ2-1, with 15 bases identical to TRBD2. Trimming at V came to 0 bases and at J to 10 bases, leaving 5 bases not matched to a gene. The CDR3 totals 16 residues. Germline-derived CDR1 and CDR2 are SGHRS and YFSETQ. The CDR3 loop reads CASSLGTSGGAEEQFF. In DNA, the CDR3 is TGCGCCAGCAGCTTGGGGACTAGCGGGGGGGCCGAGGAGCAGTTCTTC.

The rearrangement uses TRBV5-1 and TRBJ2-2, with TRBD1 matching over 7 bases. J gave up 0 bases and V 4 bases, and 6 bases lay outside the gene matches. The length of the CDR3 is 16 residues. The germline CDR1 and CDR2 sequences are SGHRS and YFSETQ. For the CDR3, the DNA is TGCGCCAGCAGCGTGGGACAGATCGCGAACACCGGGGAGCTGTTTTTT. Amino acid sequence: CASSVGQIANTGELFF.